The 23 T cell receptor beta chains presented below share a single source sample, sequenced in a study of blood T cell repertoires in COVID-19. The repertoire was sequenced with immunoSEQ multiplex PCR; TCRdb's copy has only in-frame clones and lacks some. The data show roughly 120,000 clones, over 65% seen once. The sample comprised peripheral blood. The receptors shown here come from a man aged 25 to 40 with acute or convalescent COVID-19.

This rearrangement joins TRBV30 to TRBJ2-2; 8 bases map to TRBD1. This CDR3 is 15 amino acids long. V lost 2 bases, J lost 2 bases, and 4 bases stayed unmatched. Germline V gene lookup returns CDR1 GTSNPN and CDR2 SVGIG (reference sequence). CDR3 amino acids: CAWSRQGANTGELFF. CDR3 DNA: TGTGCCTGGAGTAGGCAGGGGGCAAACACCGGGGAGCTGTTTTTT. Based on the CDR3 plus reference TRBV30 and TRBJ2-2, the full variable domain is SQTIHQWPATLVQPVGSPLSLECTVEGTSNPNLYWYRQAAGRGLQLLFYSVGIGQISSEVPQNLSASRPQDRQFILSSKKLLLSDSGFYLCAWSRQGANTGELFFGEGSRLTVL.

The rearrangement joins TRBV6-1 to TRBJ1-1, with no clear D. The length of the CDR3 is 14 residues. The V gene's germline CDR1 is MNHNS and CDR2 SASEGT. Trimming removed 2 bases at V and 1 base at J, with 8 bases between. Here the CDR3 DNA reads TGTGCCAGCAGTGAAATCAGTCCGAACACTGAAGCTTTCTTT. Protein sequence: CASSEISPNTEAFF.

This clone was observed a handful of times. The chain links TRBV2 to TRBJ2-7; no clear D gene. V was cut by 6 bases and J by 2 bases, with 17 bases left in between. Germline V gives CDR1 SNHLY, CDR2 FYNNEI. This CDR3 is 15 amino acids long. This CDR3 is CASRDSGRYTYEQYF. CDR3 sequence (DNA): TGTGCCAGCAGGGATTCCGGCAGGTATACCTACGAGCAGTACTTC.

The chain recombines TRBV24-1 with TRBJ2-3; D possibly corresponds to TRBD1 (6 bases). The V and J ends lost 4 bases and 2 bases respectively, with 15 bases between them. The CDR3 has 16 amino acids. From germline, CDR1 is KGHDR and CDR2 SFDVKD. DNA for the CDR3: TGTGCCACCAGTGAGGGACGGACAGACCCCACAGATACGCAGTATTTT. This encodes CATSEGRTDPTDTQYF.

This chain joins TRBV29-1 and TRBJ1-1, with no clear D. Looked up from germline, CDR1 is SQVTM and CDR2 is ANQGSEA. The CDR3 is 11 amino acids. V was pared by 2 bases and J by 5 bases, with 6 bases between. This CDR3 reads CSVEFNTEAFF. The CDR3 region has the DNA TGCAGCGTTGAATTTAATACTGAAGCTTTCTTT.

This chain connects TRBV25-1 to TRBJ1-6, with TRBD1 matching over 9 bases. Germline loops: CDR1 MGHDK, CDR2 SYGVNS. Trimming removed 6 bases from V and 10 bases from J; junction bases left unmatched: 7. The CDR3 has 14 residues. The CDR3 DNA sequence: TGTGCCAGCAGGTCCATGACAGGGGGATCACCCCTCCACTTT. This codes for CASRSMTGGSPLHF.

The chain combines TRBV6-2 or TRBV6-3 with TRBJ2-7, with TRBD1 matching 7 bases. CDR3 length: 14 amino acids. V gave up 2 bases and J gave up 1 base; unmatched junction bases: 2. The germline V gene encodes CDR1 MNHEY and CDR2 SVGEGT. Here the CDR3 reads CASSYGTASYEQYF. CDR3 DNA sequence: TGTGCCAGCAGTTACGGGACAGCATCCTACGAGCAGTACTTC.

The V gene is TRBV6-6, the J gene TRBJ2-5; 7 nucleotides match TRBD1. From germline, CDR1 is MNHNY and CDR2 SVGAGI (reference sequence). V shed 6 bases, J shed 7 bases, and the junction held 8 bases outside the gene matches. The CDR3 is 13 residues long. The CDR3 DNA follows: TGTGCCAGCAGCCAAACAGGGGAAGTGACCCAGTACTTC. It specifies CASSQTGEVTQYF.

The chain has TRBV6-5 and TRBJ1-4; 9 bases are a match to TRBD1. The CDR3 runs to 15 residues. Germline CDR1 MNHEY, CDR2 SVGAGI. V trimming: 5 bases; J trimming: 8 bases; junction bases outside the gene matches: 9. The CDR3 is CASSTLTGGREKLFF. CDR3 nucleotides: TGTGCCAGCAGTACATTGACAGGGGGGCGGGAAAAACTGTTTTTT.

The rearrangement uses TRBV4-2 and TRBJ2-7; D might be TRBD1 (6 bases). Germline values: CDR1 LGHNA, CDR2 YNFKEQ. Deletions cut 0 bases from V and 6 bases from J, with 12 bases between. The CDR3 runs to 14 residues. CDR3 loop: CASSQDLGASEQYF. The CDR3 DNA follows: TGTGCCAGCAGCCAAGATTTGGGGGCGTCCGAGCAGTACTTC.

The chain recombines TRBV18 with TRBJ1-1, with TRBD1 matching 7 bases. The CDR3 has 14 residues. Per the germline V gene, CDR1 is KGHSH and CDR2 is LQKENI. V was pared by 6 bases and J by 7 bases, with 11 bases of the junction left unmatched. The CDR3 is CASSVQGFFGEAFF. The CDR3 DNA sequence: TGTGCCAGCTCGGTACAGGGGTTCTTTGGTGAAGCTTTCTTT.

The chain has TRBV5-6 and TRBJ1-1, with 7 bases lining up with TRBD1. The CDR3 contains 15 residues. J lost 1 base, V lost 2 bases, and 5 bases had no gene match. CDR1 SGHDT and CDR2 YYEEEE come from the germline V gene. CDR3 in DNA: TGTGCCAGCAGCTTAACGGACAGGTGGAACACTGAAGCTTTCTTT. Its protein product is CASSLTDRWNTEAFF.

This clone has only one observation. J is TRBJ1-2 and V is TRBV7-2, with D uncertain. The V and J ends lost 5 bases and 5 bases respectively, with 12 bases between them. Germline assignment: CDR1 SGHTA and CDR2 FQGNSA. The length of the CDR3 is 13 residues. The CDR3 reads CASSPFAGYGYTF. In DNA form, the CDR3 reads TGTGCCAGCAGCCCCTTTGCAGGATATGGCTACACCTTC.

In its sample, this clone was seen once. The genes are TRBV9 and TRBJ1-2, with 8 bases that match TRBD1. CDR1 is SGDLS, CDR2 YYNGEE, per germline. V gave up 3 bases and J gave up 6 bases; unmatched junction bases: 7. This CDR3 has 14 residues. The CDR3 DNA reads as TGTGCCAGCAGCGGGCAGGGGGCATTCAATGGCTACACCTTC. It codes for CASSGQGAFNGYTF.

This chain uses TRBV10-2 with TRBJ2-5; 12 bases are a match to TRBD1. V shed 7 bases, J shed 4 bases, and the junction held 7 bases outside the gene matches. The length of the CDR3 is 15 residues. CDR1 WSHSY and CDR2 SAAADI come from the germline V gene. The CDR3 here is CASKMGQGAGETQYF. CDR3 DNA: TGCGCCAGCAAGATGGGACAGGGGGCCGGAGAGACCCAGTACTTC.

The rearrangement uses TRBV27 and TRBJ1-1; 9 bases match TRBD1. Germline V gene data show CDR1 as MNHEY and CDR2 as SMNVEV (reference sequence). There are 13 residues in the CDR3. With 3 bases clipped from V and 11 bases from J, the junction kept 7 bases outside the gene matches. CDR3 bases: TGTGCCAGCAGTTTTCCGGACAGGGGTGTTGCTTTCTTT. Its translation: CASSFPDRGVAFF.

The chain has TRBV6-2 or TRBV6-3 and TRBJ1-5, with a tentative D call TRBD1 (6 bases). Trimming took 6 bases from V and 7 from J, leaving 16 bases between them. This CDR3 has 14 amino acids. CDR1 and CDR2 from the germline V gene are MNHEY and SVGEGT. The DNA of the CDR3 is TGTGCCAGCAGCCCCACAGGGTTGGGACAGCCCCAGCATTTT. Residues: CASSPTGLGQPQHF.

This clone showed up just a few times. Here the CDR3 reads CASSPLGGGRGKDEQFF. For the CDR3, the DNA is TGTGCCAGCAGCCCTCTAGGGGGCGGGAGGGGTAAGGATGAGCAGTTCTTC. V and J are TRBV7-8 and TRBJ2-1, with 9 positions matching TRBD2. The trim removed 5 bases at V and 8 bases at J, leaving 16 bases unmatched. The CDR3 has 17 amino acids. The germline CDR1 and CDR2 sequences are SGHVS and FQNEAQ.

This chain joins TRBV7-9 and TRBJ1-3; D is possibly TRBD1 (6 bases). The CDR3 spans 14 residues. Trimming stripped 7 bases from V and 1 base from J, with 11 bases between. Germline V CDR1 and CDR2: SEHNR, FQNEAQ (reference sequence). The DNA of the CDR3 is TGTGCCAGCATCTGGACAGCATCTGGAAACACCATATATTTT. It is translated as CASIWTASGNTIYF. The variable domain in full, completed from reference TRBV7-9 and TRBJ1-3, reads DTGVSQNPRHKITKRGQNVTFRCDPISEHNRLYWYRQTLGQGPEFLTYFQNEAQLEKSRLLSDRFSAERPKGSFSTLEIQRTEQGDSAMYLCASIWTASGNTIYFGEGSWLTVV.

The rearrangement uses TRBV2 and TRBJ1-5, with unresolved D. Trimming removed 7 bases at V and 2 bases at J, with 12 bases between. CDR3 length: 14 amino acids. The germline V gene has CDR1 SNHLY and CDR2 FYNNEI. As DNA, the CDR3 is TGTGCCAGCATCCCTAATGCCGGCAATCAGCCCCAGCATTTT. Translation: CASIPNAGNQPQHF.

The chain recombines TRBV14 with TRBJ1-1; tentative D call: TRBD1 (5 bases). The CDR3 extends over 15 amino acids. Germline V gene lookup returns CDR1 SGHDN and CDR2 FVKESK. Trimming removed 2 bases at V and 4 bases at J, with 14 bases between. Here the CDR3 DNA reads TGTGCCAGCAGCCAATTCCGCGGGGGGGGCACTGAAGCTTTCTTT. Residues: CASSQFRGGGTEAFF.

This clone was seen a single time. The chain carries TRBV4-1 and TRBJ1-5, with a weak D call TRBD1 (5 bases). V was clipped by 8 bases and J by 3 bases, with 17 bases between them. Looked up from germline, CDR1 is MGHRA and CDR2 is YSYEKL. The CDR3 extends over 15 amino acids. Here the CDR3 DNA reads TGCGCCAGCGCTGCCCGGGGGTGGCCCAATCAGCCCCAGCATTTT. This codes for CASAARGWPNQPQHF.

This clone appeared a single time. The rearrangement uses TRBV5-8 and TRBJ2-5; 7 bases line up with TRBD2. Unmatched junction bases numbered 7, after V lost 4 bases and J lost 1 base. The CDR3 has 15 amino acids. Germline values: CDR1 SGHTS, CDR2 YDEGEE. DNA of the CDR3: TGTGCCAGCAGCGCTCCCCGGGAGGCCCAAGAGACCCAGTACTTC. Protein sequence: CASSAPREAQETQYF.